This T cell receptor beta chain was observed in a study of T cell responses to AZD1222 COVID-19 vaccine. Sequencing used immunoSEQ multiplex PCR; TCRdb keeps in-frame clones, though not all of them. The table lists around 78,000 clones, about nine tenths of them singletons. CDR3 size: 18 residues. Per the germline V gene, CDR1 is GTSNPN and CDR2 is SVGIG (reference sequence). The V gene end was trimmed by 4 bases and the J gene end by 2 bases; junction bases not matched to a gene: 14. This clonotype originated in an adult in good health. The material was peripheral blood, obtained on day 0 of MenACWY control vaccination. This rearrangement joins TRBV30 to TRBJ1-3; 10 nucleotides align to TRBD1. CDR3 coding DNA: TGTGCCTGGACCCAACTCCGGACAGGGGGTTTTACTGGAAACACCATATATTTT. Translating gives CAWTQLRTGGFTGNTIYF.